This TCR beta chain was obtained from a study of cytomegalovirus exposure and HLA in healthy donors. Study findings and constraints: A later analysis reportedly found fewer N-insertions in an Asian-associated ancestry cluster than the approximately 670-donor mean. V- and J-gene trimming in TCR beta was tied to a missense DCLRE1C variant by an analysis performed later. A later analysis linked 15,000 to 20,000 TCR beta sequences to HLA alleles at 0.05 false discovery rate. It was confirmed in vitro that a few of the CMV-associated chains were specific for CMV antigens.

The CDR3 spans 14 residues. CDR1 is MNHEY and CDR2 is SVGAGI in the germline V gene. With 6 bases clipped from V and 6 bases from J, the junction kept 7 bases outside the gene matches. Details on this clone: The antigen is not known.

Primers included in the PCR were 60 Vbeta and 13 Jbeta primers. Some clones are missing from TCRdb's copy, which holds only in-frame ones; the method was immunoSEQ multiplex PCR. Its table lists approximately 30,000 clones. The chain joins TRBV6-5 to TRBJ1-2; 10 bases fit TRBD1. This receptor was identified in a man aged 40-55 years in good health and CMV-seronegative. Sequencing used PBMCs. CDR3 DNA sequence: TGTGCCAGCAGATGGACAGGGGGAAGGCATGGCTACACCTTC. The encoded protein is CASRWTGGRHGYTF.